Here is one TCR beta chain with its context. It lacks a known antigen. There are no base qualities to consult, and no much larger clone falls within one base. The library was obtained by the immunoSEQ multiplex PCR assay. RNA was extracted from all samples and reverse transcribed into cDNA, which served as template for TCR sequencing. SuperScript III was used to make first-strand cDNA, primed with a 2:1 mix of oligo-dT and random hexamers. Amplification bias was assessed with a synthetic immune receptor repertoire, and residual bias was removed computationally. The paper's data handling went like this. Raw reads were preprocessed for error removal, and CDR3 was defined according to IMGT conventions as running from the conserved cysteine to phenylalanine. To get clonality, Shannon entropy was normalized by log2 of the number of productive unique TCRs and the result was subtracted from 1. CD4 or CD8 identity of scalp clones was inferred by cross-referencing scalp TCRbeta sequences with sorted blood CD4 and CD8 repertoires. The table comes from immuneACCESS by way of TCRdb, which keeps in-frame sequences with V and J called. Part of the clones is missing from these tables; in studies checked, under half for an unresolved V gene and the rest for unknown reasons. The D gene and trimming were derived from the DNA, and the V and J assignments and clone size from that table. Here the sample has more than 200,000 clones; approximately 61% occur a single time. The ten top clones hold 1.2% of the sample.

CDR1 MNHEY and CDR2 SVGAGI were looked up in the germline V gene. The V end loses 8 bases and the J end loses 7 bases, and a stretch of 18 bases separates them. Its CDR3 holds 13 amino acids, cysteine through phenylalanine. The only DNA kept is the CDR3, 39 bases in frame from the first base. The sample's time point, from its label and the paper: baseline before oral tofacitinib. Lesional scalp punch biopsies and peripheral blood were obtained from alopecia areata patients. PBMCs were isolated by density centrifugation and stained for CD3, CD4 and CD8, after which CD4+ and CD8+ T cells were sorted on a FACSAria. This sample is part of a study of CD8+ T cells in alopecia areata (dated by TCRdb to the late 2010s). Background on the whole study: Treated patients were enrolled in an open-label pilot trial of oral tofacitinib, 5 to 10 mg twice daily, for moderate-to-severe alopecia areata. Tofacitinib was given for 6 to 18 months, followed by 6 months of follow-up off drug to assess delayed response and recurrence. Scalp clonality was compared across normal scalp (n=4), patchy alopecia areata scalp (n=8), and alopecia totalis/universalis scalp (n=8). TCRbeta CDR3 regions were amplified by immunoSEQ multiplex PCR with 35 Vbeta forward and 13 Jbeta reverse primers. Patients on tofacitinib were biopsied at baseline and after 4 and 24 weeks of treatment, and several of the patients also had a later scalp biopsy. On the human side, TCRbeta sequencing was run on scalp tissue and on sorted CD4+ and CD8+ peripheral blood T cells from healthy controls and from alopecia areata patients with either patchy or totalis/universalis disease. The study used high-throughput TCRbeta sequencing to examine T cell clonal expansion in alopecia areata, in both the C3H/HeJ mouse model and human patients. RNA was extracted with the PAXgene miRNA kit for fixed scalp, the miRNeasy kit for PBMCs, and the RNeasy kit for mouse skin.

Broader findings and caveats from the paper: Shared TCR sequences between patients were less evident than in mice, which may be partly attributable to HLA diversity in the patient population. Compared with normal scalp, lesional scalp, particularly in alopecia totalis/universalis, had higher clonality and more expanded CD8+ clones, which suggests antigenic drive. Scalp TCR repertoire analysis is complicated because resident alphabeta T cells in normal human skin are also sequenced, whereas mouse skin is dominated by gammadelta T cells.

This receptor was identified in a human donor with alopecia areata. This sample comprised CD4+ T cells sorted from blood, obtained at week 0. The rearranged segments are TRBV6-5 and TRBJ2-7; the D gene cannot be named for sure. This receptor carries the CDR3 CASQSSAPWEQYF. The nucleotide sequence reads as follows: TGTGCCAGCCAATCTTCAGCGCCGTGGGAGCAGTACTTC.